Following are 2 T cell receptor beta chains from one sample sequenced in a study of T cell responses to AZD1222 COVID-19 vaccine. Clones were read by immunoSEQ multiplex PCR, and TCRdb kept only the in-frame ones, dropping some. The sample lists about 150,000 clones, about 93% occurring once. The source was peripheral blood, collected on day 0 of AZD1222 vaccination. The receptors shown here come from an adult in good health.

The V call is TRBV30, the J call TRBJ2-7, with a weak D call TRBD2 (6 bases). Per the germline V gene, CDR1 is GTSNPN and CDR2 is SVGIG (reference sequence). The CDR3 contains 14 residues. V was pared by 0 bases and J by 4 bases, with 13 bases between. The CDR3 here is CAWSVSRGWYEQYF. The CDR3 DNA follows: TGTGCCTGGAGTGTATCCCGGGGGTGGTACGAGCAGTACTTC.

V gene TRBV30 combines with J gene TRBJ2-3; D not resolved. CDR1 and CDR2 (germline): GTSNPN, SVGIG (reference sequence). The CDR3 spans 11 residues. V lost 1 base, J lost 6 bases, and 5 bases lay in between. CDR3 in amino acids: CAWSETDTQYF. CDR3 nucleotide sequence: TGTGCCTGGAGTGAAACGGATACGCAGTATTTT.